The T cell receptor beta chain described here comes from a study of Graves' ophthalmopathy and Graves' hyperthyroidism (dated by TCRdb to 2016 to 2019). With regard to the full study: Peripheral blood samples were taken at the time of initial diagnosis, before any treatment was given. In several hyperthyroidism patients, the T-cell repertoires found in thyroid tissue were compared with those found in blood. The study used TCR beta repertoire signatures to distinguish Graves' ophthalmopathy from Graves' hyperthyroidism and to predict progression to ophthalmopathy. The 95 to 100 discovery patients were randomly divided into training and test sets at a 7:3 ratio. Following sample collection, hyperthyroidism patients were given methimazole at a starting dose of 30 mg daily, and ophthalmopathy patients were given high-dose intravenous methylprednisolone. In total, over 130 blood samples were TCR-sequenced: around 42 ophthalmopathy, some 75 hyperthyroidism and some 17 hyperthyroidism-to-ophthalmopathy patients. A discovery set of about a hundred patients (43 ophthalmopathy, approximately 58 stable hyperthyroidism) was enrolled to explore V-J signatures distinguishing ophthalmopathy from hyperthyroidism. The independent validation cohort included under 20 hyperthyroidism patients plus 17 patients who later progressed from hyperthyroidism to ophthalmopathy.

With regard to this clonotype: The antigen it binds to is not known. No base-level quality is on record; no much larger clone is a single base apart.

A patient counted as having stable hyperthyroidism if there was no progression to ophthalmopathy within 18 months of follow-up. Patients with hyperthyroidism were aged 18 to 65 years, had been newly diagnosed, and had a disease duration of less than 2 months. Patients with other autoimmune diseases, uncontrolled infections, pregnancy or lactation were excluded from the study. Diagnosis relied on clinical symptoms, serum thyroxine, TRAb, thyroid ultrasound and orbital computed tomography. Ficoll-Paque density gradient centrifugation was used to isolate PBMCs from about 9 ml of fresh peripheral blood. Total RNA was extracted with Trizol reagent and quality-checked on an Agilent 2100 Bioanalyzer. On the study overall, not on this receptor specifically: In validation, the model predicted ophthalmopathy progression with about 70% sensitivity and about 73% specificity; some twelve predicted patients were CT-confirmed with GO in a median of 6.5 months. Among expanded thyroid clonotypes with frequency above 0.001, most also showed up in blood, which suggests that blood repertoires may reflect the thyroid immune response. No statistical method was used to set the sample size in advance, and the investigators knew which group each participant was assigned to. Ophthalmopathy was separated from stable hyperthyroidism by the 13-signature model with around 89% sensitivity and around 81% specificity in cross-validation and with 80%/75% in the test set.

For repertoire sequencing, the TCR beta CDR3 regions were amplified from RNA transcripts. The first round was an RT-PCR using HTBI primers with the Qiagen OneStep RT-PCR kit, and this first round was followed by a second-round multiplex PCR, then size selection and purification. Sequencing of the libraries was carried out on an Illumina HiSeq2000 in paired-end mode with 100 bp reads. Per the authors' processing: SOAPnuke was used to process the reads, throwing out any read that had adapters, had uncalled bases, had a mean Phred below 15, or lacked an exact constant-primer or identifier match. High-quality paired reads were merged with COPE v1.2.5. Clonotypes were defined as unique nucleotide sequences and were aligned to IMGT TRB V, D and J references using MiTCR v1.1. Only V-J combinations with frequency above 0.0001 were analysed, covering around 99% of repertoires. A TCR clonal expansion and chaos score per V-J combination was defined as the ratio of F50 clonal expansion to chaos observed in the TCRdist matrix. Welch's t-statistics and random forest were used to narrow the features down to around 12 V-J combinations, which were then fed into a naive Bayes classifier. The similarity between thyroid and blood repertoires was quantified using the Morisita-Horn index. TCRdb reprocessed the public reads (quality trimming at Q25 with fastp, clone calling with MiXCR) and kept in-frame beta chains. Rows merge per CDR3 protein into single entries with the most common DNA and genes. These V and J calls originate from TCRdb's pipeline instead of the authors' own analysis. The sample yields 600,000 to 650,000 distinct CDR3 sequences; around a fifth were counted once. Around 6.5% of the sample is held by the ten biggest clonotypes.

This receptor was obtained from a woman aged 18 to 35 with stable Graves' hyperthyroidism. Some clones in this sample may be carry-over from other donors' samples. Donor details come from another sample of the same person, matched by shared clones. The sample taken for sequencing was peripheral blood.

CDR3 protein: CASTARGAMNTEAFF. The sequenced DNA is TGTGCCAGCACTGCCAGGGGGGCCATGAACACTGAAGCTTTCTTT. The sequence is built from TRBV6-1 and TRBJ1-1, with 7 bases matching TRBD1. Ends trimmed: V by 7 bases, J by 0 bases; bases unmatched to a gene: 8. Reading the germline V gene gives CDR1 MNHNS and CDR2 SASEGT. Taken from cysteine to phenylalanine, the CDR3 has 15 residues. Only CDR3 DNA remains: 45 bases, in frame from the first base.